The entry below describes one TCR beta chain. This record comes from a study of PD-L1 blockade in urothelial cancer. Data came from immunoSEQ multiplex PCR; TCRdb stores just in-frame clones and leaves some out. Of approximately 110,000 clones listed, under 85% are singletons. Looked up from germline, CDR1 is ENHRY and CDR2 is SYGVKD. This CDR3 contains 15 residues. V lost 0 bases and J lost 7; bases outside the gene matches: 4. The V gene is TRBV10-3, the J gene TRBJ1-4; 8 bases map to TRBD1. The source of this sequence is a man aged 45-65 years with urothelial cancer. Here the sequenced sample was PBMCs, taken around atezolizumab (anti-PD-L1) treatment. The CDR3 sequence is CAISESTGVGEKLFF. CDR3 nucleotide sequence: TGTGCCATCAGTGAGTCGACAGGGGTGGGTGAAAAACTGTTTTTT.